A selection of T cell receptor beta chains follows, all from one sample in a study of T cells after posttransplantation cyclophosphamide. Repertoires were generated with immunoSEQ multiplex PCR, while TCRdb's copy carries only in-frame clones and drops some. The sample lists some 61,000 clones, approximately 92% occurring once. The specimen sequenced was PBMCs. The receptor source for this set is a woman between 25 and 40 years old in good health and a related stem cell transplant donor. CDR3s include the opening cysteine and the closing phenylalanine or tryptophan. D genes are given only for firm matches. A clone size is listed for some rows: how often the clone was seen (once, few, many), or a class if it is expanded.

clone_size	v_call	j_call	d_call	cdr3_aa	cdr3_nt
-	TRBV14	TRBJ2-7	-	CASSHNYEQYF	TGTGCCAGCAGCCATAATTACGAGCAGTACTTC
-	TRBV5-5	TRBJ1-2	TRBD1	CASSRGTANYGYTF	TGTGCCAGCAGCCGAGGGACAGCCAACTATGGCTACACCTTC
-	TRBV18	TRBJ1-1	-	CASSPPVNTEAFF	TGTGCCAGCTCACCGCCAGTCAACACTGAAGCTTTCTTT
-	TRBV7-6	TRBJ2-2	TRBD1	CASSRTGTGELFF	TGTGCCAGCAGCCGGACAGGGACCGGGGAGCTGTTTTTT
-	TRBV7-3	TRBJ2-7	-	CASSLRGDEGYEQYF	TGTGCCAGCAGCTTAAGAGGGGATGAGGGCTACGAGCAGTACTTC
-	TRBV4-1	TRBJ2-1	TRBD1	CASSQERGRRNEQFF	TGCGCCAGCAGCCAAGAGAGGGGGCGAAGGAATGAGCAGTTCTTC
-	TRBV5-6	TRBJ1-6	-	CASTSGLYNSPLHF	TGTGCCAGCACCTCCGGGCTTTATAATTCACCCCTCCACTTT
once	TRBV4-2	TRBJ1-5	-	CASSQGRLSNQPQHF	TGTGCCAGCAGCCAAGGGCGACTGAGCAATCAGCCCCAGCATTTT
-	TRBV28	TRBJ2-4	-	CATRDFTAKNIQYF	TGTGCCACCCGGGACTTTACAGCCAAAAACATTCAGTACTTC
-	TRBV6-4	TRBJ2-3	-	CASSDGTGHSTDTQYF	TGTGCCAGCAGTGACGGGACTGGGCATAGCACAGATACGCAGTATTTT
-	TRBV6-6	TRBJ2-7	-	CASSYGTSSYEQYF	TGTGCCAGCAGTTATGGGACAAGCTCTTACGAGCAGTACTTC
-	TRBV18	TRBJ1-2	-	CASSQQGSYNYGYTF	TGTGCCAGCTCTCAACAGGGTTCTTACAACTATGGCTACACCTTC
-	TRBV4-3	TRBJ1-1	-	CASSQASENTEAFF	TGCGCCAGCAGCCAAGCGTCCGAGAACACTGAAGCTTTCTTT
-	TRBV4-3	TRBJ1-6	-	CASSQELVHNSPLHF	TGCGCCAGCAGCCAAGAATTGGTCCATAATTCACCCCTCCACTTT
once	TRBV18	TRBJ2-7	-	CASSPPEGAYEQYF	TGTGCCAGCTCACCACCCGAGGGGGCCTACGAGCAGTACTTC
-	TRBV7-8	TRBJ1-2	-	CASSPAGTSYGYTF	TGTGCCAGCAGCCCCGCAGGGACAAGCTATGGCTACACCTTC
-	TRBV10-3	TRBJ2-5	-	CAISAGSKSQETQYF	TGTGCCATCAGTGCGGGATCCAAAAGCCAAGAGACCCAGTACTTC
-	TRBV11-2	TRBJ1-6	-	CASSLGGRDNSPLHF	TGTGCCAGCAGCTTAGGTGGCAGAGATAATTCACCCCTCCACTTT
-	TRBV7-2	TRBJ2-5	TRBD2	CASSLAVTAGQETQYF	TGTGCCAGCAGCTTAGCGGTAACAGCGGGGCAAGAGACCCAGTACTTC
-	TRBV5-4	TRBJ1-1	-	CASRLGAQMNTEAFF	TGTGCCAGCAGACTCGGTGCACAGATGAACACTGAAGCTTTCTTT
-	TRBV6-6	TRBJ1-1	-	CASSYSEYDPSEAFF	TGTGCCAGCAGTTACTCAGAGTACGATCCCTCTGAAGCTTTCTTT
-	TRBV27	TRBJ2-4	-	CASSPMRSSKNIQYF	TGTGCCAGCAGTCCCATGAGGAGCTCCAAAAACATTCAGTACTTC
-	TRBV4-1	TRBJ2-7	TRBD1	CASSRAGTGKTYEQYF	TGCGCCAGCAGCCGCGCCGGGACAGGGAAAACCTACGAGCAGTACTTC
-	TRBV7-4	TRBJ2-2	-	CASSLFPQGPSTGELFF	TGTGCCAGCAGCTTATTTCCCCAGGGCCCGAGCACCGGGGAGCTGTTTTTT
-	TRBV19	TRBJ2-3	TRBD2	CASSPTGTRGDTQYF	TGTGCCAGTAGTCCCACCGGGACTAGGGGAGATACGCAGTATTTT
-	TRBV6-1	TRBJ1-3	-	CASSENWGNRASGNTIYF	TGTGCCAGCAGTGAAAATTGGGGAAACAGGGCCTCTGGAAACACCATATATTTT
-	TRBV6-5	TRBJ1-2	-	CASTPGDNYGYTF	TGTGCCAGCACGCCAGGAGATAACTATGGCTACACCTTC
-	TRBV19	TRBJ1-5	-	CASDLGGEYSNQPQHF	TGTGCCAGCGACCTTGGGGGAGAGTATAGCAATCAGCCCCAGCATTTT
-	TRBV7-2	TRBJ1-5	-	CASSLDSNQPQHF	TGTGCCAGCAGCTTAGATAGCAATCAGCCCCAGCATTTT
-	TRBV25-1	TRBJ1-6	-	CASSEYNSPLHF	TGTGCCAGCAGTGAGTATAATTCACCCCTCCACTTT